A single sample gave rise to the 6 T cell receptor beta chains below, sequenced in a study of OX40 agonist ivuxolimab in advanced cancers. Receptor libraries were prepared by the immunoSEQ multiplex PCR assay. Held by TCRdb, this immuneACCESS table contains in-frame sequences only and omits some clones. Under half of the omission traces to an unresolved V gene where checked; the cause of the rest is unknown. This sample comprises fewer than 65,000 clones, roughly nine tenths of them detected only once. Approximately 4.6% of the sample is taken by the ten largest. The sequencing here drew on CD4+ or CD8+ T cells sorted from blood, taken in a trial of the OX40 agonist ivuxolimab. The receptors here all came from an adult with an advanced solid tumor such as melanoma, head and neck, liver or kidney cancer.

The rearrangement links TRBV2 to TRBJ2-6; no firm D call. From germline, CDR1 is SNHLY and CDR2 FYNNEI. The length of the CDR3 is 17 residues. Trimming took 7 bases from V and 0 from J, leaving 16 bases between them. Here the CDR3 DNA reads TGTGCCAGCACCCAAGGGCTTAAGACCTCTGGGGCCAACGTCCTGACTTTC. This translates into CASTQGLKTSGANVLTF.

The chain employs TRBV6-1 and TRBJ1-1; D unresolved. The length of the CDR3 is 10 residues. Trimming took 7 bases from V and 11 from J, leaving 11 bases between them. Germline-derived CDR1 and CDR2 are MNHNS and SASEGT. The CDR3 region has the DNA TGTGCCAGCATGCGAGGGTGGGCTTTCTTT. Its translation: CASMRGWAFF.

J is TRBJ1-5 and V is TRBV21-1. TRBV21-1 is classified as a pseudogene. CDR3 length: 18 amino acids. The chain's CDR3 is CASPNRGGPQYSNQPQHF. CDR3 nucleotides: TGTGCCAGCCCTAATAGGGGGGGGCCCCAATATAGCAATCAGCCCCAGCATTTT.

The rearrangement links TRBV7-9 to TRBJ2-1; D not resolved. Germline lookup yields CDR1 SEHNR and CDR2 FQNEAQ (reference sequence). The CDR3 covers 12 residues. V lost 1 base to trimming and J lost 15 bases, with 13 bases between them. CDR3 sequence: CASSLGFGEPFF. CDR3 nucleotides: TGTGCCAGCAGCTTAGGATTTGGGGAACCGTTCTTC.

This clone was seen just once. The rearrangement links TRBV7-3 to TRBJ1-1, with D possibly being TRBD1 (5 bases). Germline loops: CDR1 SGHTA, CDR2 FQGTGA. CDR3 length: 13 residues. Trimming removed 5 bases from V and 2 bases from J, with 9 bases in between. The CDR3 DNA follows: TGTGCCAGCAGCCTCGACAGTAACACTGAAGCTTTCTTT. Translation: CASSLDSNTEAFF.

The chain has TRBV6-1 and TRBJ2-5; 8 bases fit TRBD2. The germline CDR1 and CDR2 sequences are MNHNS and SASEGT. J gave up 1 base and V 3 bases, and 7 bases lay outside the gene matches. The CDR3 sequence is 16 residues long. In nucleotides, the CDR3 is TGTGCCAGCAGTGATGGGATAGCGGGGACCCAAGAGACCCAGTACTTC. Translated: CASSDGIAGTQETQYF.